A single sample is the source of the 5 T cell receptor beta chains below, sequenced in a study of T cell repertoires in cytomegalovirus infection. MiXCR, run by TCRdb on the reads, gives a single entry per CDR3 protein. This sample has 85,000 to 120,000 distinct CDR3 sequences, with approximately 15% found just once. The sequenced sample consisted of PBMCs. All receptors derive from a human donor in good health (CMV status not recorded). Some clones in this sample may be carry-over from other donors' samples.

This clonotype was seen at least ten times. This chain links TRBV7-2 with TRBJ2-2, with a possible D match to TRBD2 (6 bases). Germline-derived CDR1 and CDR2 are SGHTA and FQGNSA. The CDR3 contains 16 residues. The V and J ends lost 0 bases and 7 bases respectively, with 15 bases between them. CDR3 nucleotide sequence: TGTGCCAGCAGCTTAGCTGTTAACCTGCGGGGCGGGGAGCTGTTTTTT. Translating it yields CASSLAVNLRGGELFF.

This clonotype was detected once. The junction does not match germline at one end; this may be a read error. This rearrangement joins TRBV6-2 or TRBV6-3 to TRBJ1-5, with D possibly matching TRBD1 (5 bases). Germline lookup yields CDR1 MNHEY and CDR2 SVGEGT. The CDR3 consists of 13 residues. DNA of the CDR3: TGTGCCTGCAGGTTAGGGGGCAATCAGCCCCAGCATTTT. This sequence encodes CACRLGGNQPQHF.

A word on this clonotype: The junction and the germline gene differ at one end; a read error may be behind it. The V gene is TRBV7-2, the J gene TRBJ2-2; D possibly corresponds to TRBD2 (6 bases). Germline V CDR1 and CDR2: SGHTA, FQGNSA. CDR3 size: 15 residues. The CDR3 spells CASSSSGEVTGALFF. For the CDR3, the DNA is TGTGCCAGCAGCTCCTCCGGGGAGGTTACCGGGGCGCTGTTTTTT.

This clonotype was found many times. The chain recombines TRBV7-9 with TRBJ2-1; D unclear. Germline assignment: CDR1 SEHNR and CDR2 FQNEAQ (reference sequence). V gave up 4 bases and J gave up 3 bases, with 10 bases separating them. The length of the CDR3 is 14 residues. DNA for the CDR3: TGTGCCAGCAGCTCCAAGAGCAACTACAATGAGCAGTTCTTC. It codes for CASSSKSNYNEQFF.

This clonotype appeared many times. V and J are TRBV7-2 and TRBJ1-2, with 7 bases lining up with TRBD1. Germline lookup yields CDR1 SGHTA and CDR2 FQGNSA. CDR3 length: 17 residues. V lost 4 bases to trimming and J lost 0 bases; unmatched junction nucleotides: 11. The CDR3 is CASSSTPGQVTNYGYTF. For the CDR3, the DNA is TGTGCCAGCAGCTCCACCCCTGGACAGGTGACTAACTATGGCTACACCTTC.